Presented here are 25 T cell receptor beta chains from one specimen sequenced in a study of cytomegalovirus exposure and HLA in healthy donors (dated by TCRdb to the late 2010s). Libraries were built with the immunoSEQ multiplex PCR assay. A mixture of 60 forward primers for TCR Vbeta segments and 13 reverse primers for TCR Jbeta segments was used in the multiplex PCR. TCRdb mirrors the immuneACCESS table, restricted to in-frame sequences. Some clones are absent from its copies; in checked studies, under half trace to an unresolved V gene, and the reason for the others is unknown. The sample's table covers more than 40,000 clones. Clones ranked in the top ten supply about 25% of the sample. The sequencing sample was made of PBMCs. The origin of the receptors is a middle-aged man in good health and CMV-seropositive.

The chain recombines TRBV6-1 with TRBJ2-3; TRBD2 matches at 10 bases. CDR1 is MNHNS and CDR2 is SASEGT in the germline V gene. V lost 3 bases to trimming and J lost 7 bases; unmatched junction nucleotides: 7. There are 15 residues in the CDR3. The CDR3 nucleotides are TGTGCCAGCAGTGAGTCTAGCGGGGGCGGGTATACGCAGTATTTT. As protein: CASSESSGGGYTQYF.

The chain combines TRBV19 with TRBJ1-1; maybe TRBD1 (5 bases). The germline V gene has CDR1 LNHDA and CDR2 SQIVND (reference sequence). V dropped 1 base and J dropped 5 bases, with 14 bases sitting between them. The CDR3 extends over 15 amino acids. The CDR3 is CASSIVGRAETEAFF. The CDR3 nucleotides are TGTGCCAGTAGTATAGTTGGCAGGGCGGAAACTGAAGCTTTCTTT.

The genes are TRBV27 and TRBJ2-1; 8 positions agree with TRBD2. The CDR3 has 16 amino acids. V dropped 0 bases and J dropped 9; count of bases not matched to a gene: 10. CDR1 and CDR2 from the germline V gene are MNHEY and SMNVEV (reference sequence). The CDR3 sequence: CASSLSRGLEVGEQFF. As DNA, the CDR3 is TGTGCCAGCAGTTTATCGAGGGGACTAGAGGTCGGTGAGCAGTTCTTC.

V and J are TRBV11-2 and TRBJ2-2, with a possible D match to TRBD1 (5 bases). The germline V gene has CDR1 SGHAT and CDR2 FQNNGV. This CDR3 has 14 residues. The V end lost 5 bases, the J end lost 6 bases, and 13 bases lay between the germline ends. Here the CDR3 DNA reads TGTGCCAGCAGCCGCAGGGATGGGGCCGGGGAGCTGTTTTTT. Translation: CASSRRDGAGELFF.

V is TRBV20-1 and J is TRBJ1-2; D ambiguous. The V gene's germline CDR1 is DFQATT and CDR2 SNEGSKA (reference sequence). The CDR3 runs to 8 residues. In nucleotides, the CDR3 is TGCATCCCAGATGGCTACACCTTC. It yields the protein CIPDGYTF.

The genes are TRBV18 and TRBJ1-1; no clear D. The germline CDR1 and CDR2 sequences are KGHSH and LQKENI. Trimming removed 8 bases from V and 2 bases from J, with 9 bases in between. The CDR3 contains 12 residues. Here the CDR3 DNA reads TGTGCCAGCGCCACAACCAACACTGAAGCTTTCTTT. Translating gives CASATTNTEAFF. The whole variable domain, remainder taken from reference TRBV18 and TRBJ1-1, is NAGVMQNPRHLVRRRGQEARLRCSPMKGHSHVYWYRQLPEEGLKFMVYLQKENIIDESGMPKERFSAEFPKEGPSILRIQQVVRGDSAAYFCASATTNTEAFFGQGTRLTVV.

This chain uses TRBV7-2 with TRBJ1-6, with 8 bases aligning to TRBD1. V lost 2 bases, J lost 0 bases, and 9 bases stayed unmatched. Germline V lookup: CDR1 SGHTA, CDR2 FQGNSA. This CDR3 comprises 19 residues. The CDR3 region has the DNA TGTGCCAGCAGCTTACTGGGACAGGCCCCCGCCTCCTATAATTCACCCCTCCACTTT. It specifies CASSLLGQAPASYNSPLHF.

The chain couples TRBV29-1 to TRBJ2-2; TRBD1 agrees at 7 bases. This CDR3 region has 16 residues. Trimming removed 6 bases from V and 2 bases from J; junction bases left unmatched: 12. In germline, CDR1 is SQVTM, CDR2 ANQGSEA. CDR3 coding DNA: TGCAGCGTGAGAGGGACAGTTGGACCCAACACCGGGGAGCTGTTTTTT. It codes for CSVRGTVGPNTGELFF.

The chain has TRBV4-1 and TRBJ2-3; D unclear. Trimming took off 4 bases at V and 0 bases at J, with 11 bases between the two ends. In germline, CDR1 is MGHRA, CDR2 YSYEKL. This CDR3 has 15 amino acids. As DNA, the CDR3 is TGCGCCAGCAGCCCCCAGGCAGCTAGCACAGATACGCAGTATTTT. Its protein product is CASSPQAASTDTQYF.

The chain combines TRBV10-2 with TRBJ2-3; TRBD2 might be the D (6 bases). CDR1 and CDR2 from the germline V gene are WSHSY and SAAADI. The CDR3 runs to 15 residues. V lost 2 bases to trimming and J lost 1 base, with 10 bases between them. In nucleotides, the CDR3 is TGCGCCAGCAGTGAGATGGCGGGGCGCACAGATACGCAGTATTTT. Translated: CASSEMAGRTDTQYF.

The chain has TRBV14 and TRBJ1-1, with D perhaps matching TRBD1 (5 bases). This CDR3 has 16 amino acids. The ends were cut back, 8 bases at V and 0 bases at J, with 19 bases in the middle. Germline loops: CDR1 SGHDN, CDR2 FVKESK. In nucleotides, the CDR3 is TGTGCCAGCCGGCTGGGGCCCAAGGGGTTGAACACTGAAGCTTTCTTT. The encoded protein is CASRLGPKGLNTEAFF.

The chain employs TRBV6-5 and TRBJ2-4; 9 bases are shared with TRBD2. This CDR3 spans 16 amino acids. V shed 1 base, J shed 5 bases, and the junction held 6 bases outside the gene matches. Germline assignment: CDR1 MNHEY and CDR2 SVGAGI. The CDR3 sequence: CASSYYVGGGENIQYF. CDR3 DNA sequence: TGTGCCAGCAGTTACTACGTCGGCGGGGGGGAAAACATTCAGTACTTC.

The V and J genes are TRBV5-1 and TRBJ1-2; possibly TRBD1 for D (6 bases). V gave up 0 bases and J gave up 4 bases, with 10 bases separating them. Germline V CDR1 and CDR2: SGHRS, YFSETQ. This CDR3 is 14 amino acids long. The CDR3 protein is CASSLGGLVYGYTF. The CDR3, as DNA: TGCGCCAGCAGCTTGGGGGGGCTTGTCTATGGCTACACCTTC.

A note on this clone: Additional DNA sequences in this sample encode the identical CDR3. The rearrangement uses TRBV27 and TRBJ1-1; D gene ambiguous. The germline gives CDR1 MNHEY, CDR2 SMNVEV (reference sequence). The CDR3 contains 13 residues. Trimming stripped 0 bases from V and 1 base from J, with 3 bases between. For the CDR3, the DNA is TGTGCCAGCAGTTTATCCAGGAACACTGAAGCTTTCTTT. This sequence encodes CASSLSRNTEAFF.

This chain uses TRBV28 with TRBJ2-7; D call uncertain. Germline V gene data show CDR1 as MDHEN and CDR2 as SYDVKM. This CDR3 has 14 amino acids. V was shortened by 8 bases and J by 0 bases, with 14 bases between the two germline ends. For the CDR3, the DNA is TGTGCCAGCGATGACCAGGATAGCTCCTACGAGCAGTACTTC. It codes for CASDDQDSSYEQYF.

The gene calls are TRBV29-1 and TRBJ2-5; possible D gene TRBD1, 5 bases. Germline CDR1 and CDR2: SQVTM and ANQGSEA. V dropped 5 bases and J dropped 0 bases, with 7 bases sitting between them. The CDR3 loop spans 12 amino acids. This CDR3 is CSVRTYQETQYF. CDR3 in DNA: TGCAGCGTTAGGACATACCAAGAGACCCAGTACTTC.

The rearrangement uses TRBV7-6 and TRBJ2-3; 9 nucleotides line up with TRBD1. The germline V gene encodes CDR1 SGHVS and CDR2 FNYEAQ. There are 16 residues in the CDR3. The V segment lost 5 bases and the J segment 4 bases; nucleotides outside the gene matches: 10. The CDR3 DNA is TGTGCCAGCAGCCCAAGGGACAGGGCTACCTCAGATACGCAGTATTTT. This encodes CASSPRDRATSDTQYF.

The V call is TRBV5-1, the J call TRBJ1-2; 9 bases fit TRBD1. The V gene end was trimmed by 5 bases and the J gene end by 5 bases; junction bases not matched to a gene: 7. Per germline, CDR1 SGHRS and CDR2 YFSETQ. This CDR3 is 14 amino acids long. This chain's CDR3 is CASRKTGQGYGYTF. The DNA for the CDR3 is TGCGCCAGCAGAAAAACGGGACAGGGATATGGCTACACCTTC.

V is TRBV14 and J is TRBJ2-3; 11 bases fit TRBD2. Trimming removed 4 bases from V and 2 bases from J; junction bases left unmatched: 2. Germline-derived CDR1 and CDR2 are SGHDN and FVKESK. The CDR3 runs to 15 residues. The CDR3: CASSLLAGATDTQYF. CDR3 nucleotide sequence: TGTGCCAGCAGCCTACTAGCGGGGGCCACAGATACGCAGTATTTT.

This rearrangement joins TRBV18 to TRBJ2-7; no clear D. The germline V gene has CDR1 KGHSH and CDR2 LQKENI. CDR3 length equals 12 residues. Trimming stripped 6 bases from V and 0 bases from J, with 6 bases between. The CDR3, as DNA: TGTGCCAGCTCCCAGGACTCCTACGAGCAGTACTTC. Translating it yields CASSQDSYEQYF.

This chain links TRBV5-1 with TRBJ2-7, with 7 bases identical to TRBD1. The germline CDR1 and CDR2 sequences are SGHRS and YFSETQ. Unmatched junction bases numbered 5, after V lost 5 bases and J lost 3 bases. CDR3 length: 13 residues. DNA for the CDR3: TGCGCCAGCAGGCCCGGGACAGACTACGAGCAGTACTTC. Translated, it gives CASRPGTDYEQYF.

The V call is TRBV7-9, the J call TRBJ2-1; 9 bases are shared with TRBD2. With 5 bases clipped from V and 4 bases from J, the junction kept 6 bases outside the gene matches. CDR1 SEHNR and CDR2 FQNEAQ come from the germline V gene (reference sequence). The CDR3 is made up of 15 amino acids. CDR3 region: CASSPPAGGYNEQFF. The DNA for the CDR3 is TGTGCCAGCAGCCCTCCGGCGGGAGGGTACAATGAGCAGTTCTTC.

The V call is TRBV6-5, the J call TRBJ1-2; 8 nucleotides align to TRBD1. J was trimmed by 4 bases and V by 0 bases; bases with no gene match: 4. Germline-derived CDR1 and CDR2 are MNHEY and SVGAGI. The CDR3 covers 15 residues. Here the CDR3 DNA reads TGTGCCAGCAGTTACTCCGCAGGGGGCACCTATGGCTACACCTTC. Translated: CASSYSAGGTYGYTF.

The chain recombines TRBV13 with TRBJ1-5; 7 bases line up with TRBD1. The CDR3 runs 12 residues. CDR1 PRHDT and CDR2 FYEKMQ come from the germline V gene (reference sequence). The V gene end was trimmed by 5 bases and the J gene end by 10 bases; junction bases not matched to a gene: 5. CDR3 in DNA: TGTGCCAGCAGCCCCCGACAGGGACCCCAGCATTTT. Amino acids: CASSPRQGPQHF.

V is TRBV27 and J is TRBJ1-2; 9 bases agree with TRBD1. This CDR3 comprises 15 residues. CDR1 and CDR2 (germline): MNHEY, SMNVEV (reference sequence). V lost 2 bases, J lost 5 bases, and 6 bases stayed unmatched. In nucleotides, the CDR3 is TGTGCCAGCAGTTTAGTGGCCGGGACAGGGTATGGCTACACCTTC. Translating it yields CASSLVAGTGYGYTF.